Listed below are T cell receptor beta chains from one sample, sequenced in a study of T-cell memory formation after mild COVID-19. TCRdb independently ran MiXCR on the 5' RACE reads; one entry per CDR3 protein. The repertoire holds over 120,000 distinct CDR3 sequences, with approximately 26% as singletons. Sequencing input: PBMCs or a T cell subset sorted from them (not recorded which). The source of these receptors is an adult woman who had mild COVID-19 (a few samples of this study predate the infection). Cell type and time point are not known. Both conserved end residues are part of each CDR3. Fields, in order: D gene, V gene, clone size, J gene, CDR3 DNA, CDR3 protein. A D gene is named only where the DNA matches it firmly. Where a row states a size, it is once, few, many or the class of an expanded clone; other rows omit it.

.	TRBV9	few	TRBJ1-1	TGTGCCAGCAGCGTAGCCTCAGGAGGGGGAACTGAAGCTTTCTTT	CASSVASGGGTEAFF
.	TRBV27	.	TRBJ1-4	TGTGCCAGCAGTTTATCGGGGGGATGGGTCGGGACCTCAACTAATGAAAAACTGTTTTTT	CASSLSGGWVGTSTNEKLFF
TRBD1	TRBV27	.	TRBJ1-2	TGTGCCAGCAGTACCCGACAGGGGGTCGAACACTATGGCTACACCTTC	CASSTRQGVEHYGYTF
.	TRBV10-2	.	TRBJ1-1	TGCGCCAGCCTCGGAGGAAGGGTTGAAGCTTTCTTT	CASLGGRVEAFF
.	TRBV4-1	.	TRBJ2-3	TGCGCCAGCAGCCAAGAGCCAGATACGCAGTATTTT	CASSQEPDTQYF
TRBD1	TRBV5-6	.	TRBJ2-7	TGTGCCAGCAGCTTACAACAGGGGTCCTACGAGCAGTACTTC	CASSLQQGSYEQYF
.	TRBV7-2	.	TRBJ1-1	TGTGCCAGCAGCTTAGCGGCCAGGGAAAATGAAGCTTTCTTT	CASSLAARENEAFF
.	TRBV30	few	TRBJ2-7	TGTGCCTGGGGCGACAGGCCTTTCTACGAGCAGTACTTC	CAWGDRPFYEQYF
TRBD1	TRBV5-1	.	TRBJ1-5	TGCGCCACCAAGGTGGCAGGGGGACAGCCCCAGCATTTT	CATKVAGGQPQHF
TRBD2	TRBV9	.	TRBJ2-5	TGTGCCAGCAGCGTAGGTTCTAGCGGGGGGGCGGAGACCCAGTACTTC	CASSVGSSGGAETQYF
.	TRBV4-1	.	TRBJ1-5	TGCGCCAGCAGCCAAGCAGGAGGCAATCAGCCCCAGCATTTT	CASSQAGGNQPQHF
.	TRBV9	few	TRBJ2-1	TGTGCCAGCAGCGTAGGGGGCTATTACAATGAGCAGTTCTTC	CASSVGGYYNEQFF
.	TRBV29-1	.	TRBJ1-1	TGCAGCGTTGAAGCCGGAGGGGTGACTGAAGCTTTCTTT	CSVEAGGVTEAFF
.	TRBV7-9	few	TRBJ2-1	TGTGCCAGCAGCTTTAAGGTGATGGATGAGCAGTTCTTC	CASSFKVMDEQFF
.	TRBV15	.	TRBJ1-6	TGTGCCACCAGCAGAGATATTAGTAATTCACCCCTCCACTTT	CATSRDISNSPLHF
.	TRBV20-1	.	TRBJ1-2	TGCAGTGCTAGAGATGTTGAAGGGGTTGGCTATGGCTACACCTTC	CSARDVEGVGYGYTF
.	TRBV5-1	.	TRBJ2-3	TGCGCCAGCAGCCCCTGGGATGAGGCTGGAGATACGCAGTATTTT	CASSPWDEAGDTQYF
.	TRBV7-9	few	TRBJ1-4	TGTGCCAGCAGCTTATGGGTAGCGCCCGCAACTAATGAAAAACTGTTTTTT	CASSLWVAPATNEKLFF
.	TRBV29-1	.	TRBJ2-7	TGCAGCGTTGAAGATTTGGACAGTAGATCCTACGAGCAGTACTTC	CSVEDLDSRSYEQYF